Here is one T cell receptor beta chain with its context. Antigen: not known. Here immunoSEQ multiplex PCR was the method, and the copy in TCRdb shows in-frame clones only, minus some. The sample lists tens of thousands of clones, around two thirds seen once, with 20% to 25% in the top ten. The source of the sample is a study of CD4 T cells in relation to SARS-CoV-2 and coronaviruses. Across the whole study: Negative control cultures got HIV-1 Nef peptides or no peptide.

Unexposed donor CD4+ T cells date from about 2011-2018, before the COVID-19 pandemic. After about 10 days of culture, CD4+ T cells were isolated. As cell numbers allowed, unexposed-donor CD4+ T cells faced SARS-CoV-2 S/N and four cold-coronavirus spikes. The sample consisted of CD4+ T cells from PBMCs, cultured in vitro. This TCR was sampled from a human donor in good health.

CDR3 in amino acids: CASSIGGGANVLTF. CDR3 DNA sequence: TGTGCCAGTAGTATAGGGGGTGGGGCCAACGTCCTGACTTTC. The chain is built from TRBV19 and TRBJ2-6; D not certain. Germline loops: CDR1 LNHDA, CDR2 SQIVND (reference sequence). This CDR3 contains 14 residues. V lost 1 base to trimming and J lost 3 bases, with 4 bases between them.